One sample yielded the 26 T cell receptor beta chains listed below, sequenced in a study of shared clonotypes between healthy human individuals. Some clones are missing from TCRdb's copy, which holds only in-frame ones; the method was immunoSEQ multiplex PCR. The data contain approximately 2.5 million clones, around 90% of them seen just once; the ten biggest clones take up roughly 0.13%. Sequencing was performed on naive CD4+ T cells sorted from blood. Subset meaning: CD45RA+ positively selected. The source is a man younger than 30 in good health.

The CDR3 sequence: CASSEVSSGVAGTQYF. The DNA of the CDR3 is TGTGCCAGCAGTGAAGTCTCTAGCGGGGTTGCTGGGACCCAGTACTTC. The gene calls are TRBV2 and TRBJ2-5, with 9 nucleotides matching TRBD2. Germline V gene sequence: CDR1 SNHLY, CDR2 FYNNEI. CDR3 length: 16 residues. Trimming cost V 1 base and J 7 bases; bases outside gene matches: 10.

A word on this clone: The same CDR3 arises from other DNA sequences in this sample as well. This rearrangement joins TRBV19 to TRBJ2-2, with 9 bases aligning to TRBD1. The germline CDR1 and CDR2 sequences are LNHDA and SQIVND (reference sequence). V shed 8 bases, J shed 3 bases, and the junction held 4 bases outside the gene matches. The CDR3 covers 14 residues. CDR3 coding DNA: TGTGCCAGTCGCGACAGGGGGGACACCGGGGAGCTGTTTTTT. It translates to CASRDRGDTGELFF. The full variable domain, rest sourced from reference TRBV19 and TRBJ2-2, is DGGITQSPKYLFRKEGQNVTLSCEQNLNHDAMYWYRQDPGQGLRLIYYSQIVNDFQKGDIAEGYSVSREKKESFPLTVTSAQKNPTAFYLCASRDRGDTGELFFGEGSRLTVL.

The J gene is TRBJ2-5, the V gene TRBV5-5; TRBD2 aligns across 8 bases. The length of the CDR3 is 14 residues. Trimming took 2 bases from V and 2 from J; bases not matched to a gene: 2. The V gene's germline CDR1 is SGHKS and CDR2 YYEKEE (reference sequence). As DNA, the CDR3 is TGTGCCAGCAGCTTTACTAGCGGACAAGAGACCCAGTACTTC. Amino acid sequence: CASSFTSGQETQYF.

The chain recombines TRBV11-2 with TRBJ2-3, with a tentative D call TRBD1 (6 bases). CDR1 and CDR2 from the germline V gene are SGHAT and FQNNGV. The CDR3 is 18 residues long. The V and J ends lost 4 bases and 3 bases respectively, with 23 bases between them. The CDR3 DNA sequence: TGTGCCAGCAGCTCCGTTGGCGACCGGGACATTATAACAGATACGCAGTATTTT. Protein sequence: CASSSVGDRDIITDTQYF.

The rearrangement links TRBV2 to TRBJ2-2; 10 bases match TRBD2. V was clipped by 4 bases and J by 2 bases; unmatched bases: 4. Germline V gene data show CDR1 as SNHLY and CDR2 as FYNNEI. The CDR3 covers 16 residues. The chain's CDR3 is CASSASSGGNTGELFF. The CDR3 DNA reads as TGTGCCAGCAGTGCGTCTAGCGGGGGCAACACCGGGGAGCTGTTTTTT.

V and J are TRBV29-1 and TRBJ2-5; TRBD1 matches 9 bases. The germline V gene encodes CDR1 SQVTM and CDR2 ANQGSEA. This CDR3 has 12 amino acids. Trimming took 6 bases from V and 7 from J; bases not matched to a gene: 6. In DNA form, the CDR3 reads TGCAGCGTGGGGGACAGGGACGTGACCCAGTACTTC. Its protein product is CSVGDRDVTQYF.

As for this clone: Relative to the germline gene, one junction end is altered; a read error may explain this. The rearrangement joins TRBV4-1 to TRBJ2-3; TRBD2 matches at 11 bases. CDR1 and CDR2 (germline): MGHRA, YSYEKL. CDR3 size: 15 residues. The CDR3 reads CASNQLAGAGGTQYF. As DNA, the CDR3 is TGCGCCAGCAACCAACTAGCGGGGGCTGGGGGTACGCAGTATTTT.

CDR3 sequence (DNA): TGCGCCAGCGCGCGGGGGGGACTAGATCCCCCCTACGAGCAGTACTTC. Translating it yields CASARGGLDPPYEQYF. This chain connects TRBV5-1 to TRBJ2-7; the match to TRBD2 covers 9 bases. The CDR3 consists of 16 residues. V was pared by 7 bases and J by 2 bases, with 13 bases of the junction left unmatched. Germline assignment: CDR1 SGHRS and CDR2 YFSETQ.

The V call is TRBV6-6, the J call TRBJ2-5; D gene ambiguous. The germline V gene encodes CDR1 MNHNY and CDR2 SVGAGI (reference sequence). Trimming stripped 7 bases from V and 3 bases from J, with 12 bases between. This CDR3 is built from 13 residues. The CDR3 here is CASTIYGKETQYF. The CDR3 DNA is TGTGCCAGCACTATCTATGGAAAAGAGACCCAGTACTTC.

This rearrangement joins TRBV5-1 to TRBJ2-1; D is possibly TRBD2 (5 bases). The V gene lost 4 bases and the J gene lost 2 bases, with 10 bases spanning the gap. The CDR3 spans 14 residues. Germline V gene data show CDR1 as SGHRS and CDR2 as YFSETQ. CDR3 loop: CASSNSGAYNEQFF. The CDR3 DNA sequence: TGCGCCAGCAGCAATTCCGGGGCCTACAATGAGCAGTTCTTC.

The genes are TRBV5-8 and TRBJ1-4; a weak D match, TRBD1 (5 bases). V lost 7 bases and J 8 bases, leaving 18 bases between the germline ends. The CDR3 totals 14 residues. Germline V gene lookup returns CDR1 SGHTS and CDR2 YDEGEE. DNA for the CDR3: TGTGCCAGCGATCCCGACCGGGGGGGAGAAAAACTGTTTTTT. Translation gives CASDPDRGGEKLFF.

The CDR3 region has the DNA TGTGCCAGCAGGGCTAGCGGGGGGGCGTGGTATGAGCAGTTCTTC. This translates into CASRASGGAWYEQFF. The chain uses TRBV28 and TRBJ2-1; 12 bases are a match to TRBD2. After removal of 6 bases from V and 8 bases from J, the junction contained 8 bases not matched to a gene. The CDR3 spans 15 residues. Germline CDR1 is MDHEN and CDR2 is SYDVKM.

The CDR3 spells CASSYSIEGVATQYF. As DNA, the CDR3 is TGTGCCAGCAGTTACTCGATTGAGGGGGTCGCTACGCAGTATTTT. The chain carries TRBV6-5 and TRBJ2-3, with D perhaps matching TRBD1 (6 bases). The CDR3 runs 15 residues. Germline-derived CDR1 and CDR2 are MNHEY and SVGAGI. The V gene lost 0 bases and the J gene lost 8 bases, with 15 bases spanning the gap.

The sample holds one count of this clone. CDR3 nucleotides: TGTGCCAGCAGCTTAGAGGCAGGGGGTTATGGCTACACCTTC. This gives the protein CASSLEAGGYGYTF. This chain joins TRBV7-2 and TRBJ1-2, with TRBD1 matching 7 bases. Germline CDR1 is SGHTA and CDR2 is FQGNSA. Trimming at V came to 1 base and at J to 5 bases, leaving 4 bases not matched to a gene. The CDR3 totals 14 residues.

The chain employs TRBV6-5 and TRBJ2-4; possibly TRBD1 for D (6 bases). The germline CDR1 and CDR2 sequences are MNHEY and SVGAGI. Trimming took off 0 bases at V and 8 bases at J, with 14 bases between the two ends. The CDR3 has 15 amino acids. The CDR3 loop is CASSYSMASGDIQYF. The CDR3 DNA reads TGTGCCAGCAGTTACTCGATGGCGTCAGGGGACATTCAGTACTTC.

This chain uses TRBV2 with TRBJ2-7; 12 nucleotides align to TRBD1. The CDR3 length is 17 residues. Trimming took 6 bases from V and 5 from J; bases not matched to a gene: 14. The germline V gene encodes CDR1 SNHLY and CDR2 FYNNEI. CDR3 amino acids: CASSPPGQGAFANEQYF. CDR3 in DNA: TGTGCCAGCAGCCCCCCGGGACAGGGGGCCTTCGCGAACGAGCAGTACTTC.

The J gene is TRBJ2-7, the V gene TRBV5-1, with D possibly matching TRBD2 (5 bases). The V and J ends lost 3 bases and 3 bases respectively, with 13 bases between them. The CDR3 has 14 residues. The germline CDR1 and CDR2 sequences are SGHRS and YFSETQ. The CDR3 loop is CASSYQPGDYEQYF. For the CDR3, the DNA is TGCGCCAGCAGCTATCAACCCGGGGACTACGAGCAGTACTTC.

A few counts support this clone. The chain joins TRBV6-5 to TRBJ2-7; 9 positions agree with TRBD2. The CDR3 is made up of 15 amino acids. CDR1 is MNHEY and CDR2 is SVGAGI in the germline V gene. V lost 7 bases, J lost 0 bases, and 7 bases stayed unmatched. CDR3 region: CASNSGSRNSYEQYF. The DNA for the CDR3 is TGTGCCAGCAATAGCGGGAGTAGAAACTCCTACGAGCAGTACTTC.

The chain recombines TRBV7-9 with TRBJ2-7, with D possibly being TRBD2 (6 bases). V was clipped by 0 bases and J by 8 bases, with 11 bases between them. CDR3 length: 13 amino acids. Germline CDR1 and CDR2: SEHNR and FQNEAQ (reference sequence). The CDR3 DNA reads as TGTGCCAGCAGCTTAGCGAACCGGGGGAAGCAGTACTTC. It yields the protein CASSLANRGKQYF. Full variable domain (outside the CDR3, taken from reference TRBV7-9 and TRBJ2-7): DTGVSQNPRHKITKRGQNVTFRCDPISEHNRLYWYRQTLGQGPEFLTYFQNEAQLEKSRLLSDRFSAERPKGSFSTLEIQRTEQGDSAMYLCASSLANRGKQYFGPGTRLTVT.

V gene TRBV5-1 combines with J gene TRBJ2-7, with 10 bases fitting TRBD1. V lost 2 bases to trimming and J lost 7 bases; unmatched junction nucleotides: 9. This CDR3 is built from 15 residues. CDR1 and CDR2 from the germline V gene are SGHRS and YFSETQ. The CDR3, as DNA: TGCGCCAGCAGCTTTGGAGGACAGGGGGGAGAGGAGCAGTACTTC. Translation: CASSFGGQGGEEQYF. The whole variable domain, filled in from reference TRBV5-1 and TRBJ2-7, reads KAGVTQTPRYLIKTRGQQVTLSCSPISGHRSVSWYQQTPGQGLQFLFEYFSETQRNKGNFPGRFSGRQFSNSRSEMNVSTLELGDSALYLCASSFGGQGGEEQYFGPGTRLTVT.

This clone showed up just a few times. The gene calls are TRBV29-1 and TRBJ1-2; no firm D call. The V end was cut by 2 bases, the J end by 3 bases, with 16 bases between. CDR1 is SQVTM, CDR2 ANQGSEA, per germline. This CDR3 has 15 residues. The CDR3, as DNA: TGCAGCGTTGAATTCCCTGGCGGAGTCCACTATGGCTACACCTTC. Amino acid sequence: CSVEFPGGVHYGYTF.

This rearrangement joins TRBV5-4 to TRBJ1-3; D might be TRBD1 (6 bases). V lost 3 bases, J lost 1 base, and 11 bases lay in between. The CDR3 sequence is 15 residues long. Germline lookup yields CDR1 SGHNT and CDR2 YYREEE (reference sequence). The CDR3: CASSSEDSSGNTIYF. The CDR3 coding sequence is TGTGCCAGCAGCTCCGAGGACAGTTCTGGAAACACCATATATTTT.

This chain connects TRBV5-1 to TRBJ2-1; 13 bases map to TRBD2. The CDR3 totals 14 residues. Germline assignment: CDR1 SGHRS and CDR2 YFSETQ. V shed 4 bases and J 9 bases; nucleotides not matched to a gene: 4. The CDR3 region is CASSGGLAGSEQFF. CDR3 sequence (DNA): TGCGCCAGCAGCGGGGGACTAGCGGGGTCTGAGCAGTTCTTC.

CDR3 sequence: CASSQRGGAIDTQYF. The CDR3 coding sequence is TGTGCCAGCAGCCAGAGAGGTGGGGCAATAGATACGCAGTATTTT. This rearrangement joins TRBV6-5 to TRBJ2-3, with D possibly being TRBD1 (5 bases). Germline CDR1 is MNHEY and CDR2 is SVGAGI. Trimming stripped 6 bases from V and 5 bases from J, with 18 bases between. This CDR3 spans 15 amino acids.

V gene TRBV2 combines with J gene TRBJ2-7; 7 nucleotides agree with TRBD1. The germline gives CDR1 SNHLY, CDR2 FYNNEI. The CDR3 has 14 amino acids. Unmatched junction bases numbered 10, after V lost 5 bases and J lost 6 bases. CDR3 residues: CASSTGTASGEQYF. The CDR3 DNA follows: TGTGCCAGCAGTACCGGGACAGCCTCCGGCGAGCAGTACTTC.

This clone was detected a few times. This sequence joins TRBV14 and TRBJ1-1; 7 nucleotides line up with TRBD1. The CDR3 contains 16 residues. The germline V gene encodes CDR1 SGHDN and CDR2 FVKESK. With V trimmed by 4 bases and J by 5 bases, 13 bases remained unmatched. The CDR3 is CASSLGGWIGGTEAFF. The CDR3 nucleotides read TGTGCCAGCAGCCTAGGGGGCTGGATAGGCGGAACTGAAGCTTTCTTT.